The rows below give T cell receptor beta chains drawn from one sample of a study of blood T cell repertoires in COVID-19. Only in-frame clones appear in the TCRdb table, and some are missing; sequencing was by immunoSEQ multiplex PCR. The table lists 150,000 to 200,000 clones, about 88% of them singletons. Sequencing was performed on PBMCs or T cells enriched from blood (not recorded which). The receptors shown here come from a young woman who had recovered from COVID-19. CDR3s include the opening cysteine and the closing phenylalanine or tryptophan.

j_gene	v_gene	CDR3aa
TRBJ2-1	TRBV19	CASTRVGAGDYNEQFF
TRBJ1-4	TRBV30	CAWSPGGSEKLFF
TRBJ2-7	TRBV11-2	CASSLGTQAYEQYF
TRBJ2-1	TRBV9	CASSGLTEAVYNEQFF
TRBJ2-2	TRBV10-1	CASSPWASGVSELFF
TRBJ1-5	TRBV6-6	CASSRPGPGSEGNQPQHF
TRBJ1-1	TRBV5-6	CASSLKNRLYYSEAFF
TRBJ1-6	TRBV4-3	CASSQDYGVNSPLHF
TRBJ1-1	TRBV2	CASRRDRGGGTEAFF
TRBJ2-1	TRBV25-1	CASWGGGGLNEQFF
TRBJ1-2	TRBV27	CASLPGPGEYGYTF
TRBJ1-1	TRBV5-5	CASSLNSHLGAFF
TRBJ2-7	TRBV30	CAWSRDSTYEQYF
TRBJ1-5	TRBV6-5	CASGGNMDQPQHF
TRBJ1-2	TRBV3-1/TRBV3-2	CASSPRQERGPNYGYTF
TRBJ1-1	TRBV29-1	CSGRQQRATEAFF